The 5 T cell receptor beta chains presented below share a single source sample, sequenced in a study of CD8 T cells in Susac syndrome. With random hexamers, reverse transcription was performed on roughly 0.5 to 1 ug of RNA. TCRdb passed the immunoSEQ multiplex PCR reads through MiXCR, listing each CDR3 protein once. The sample yields roughly 120,000 distinct CDR3 sequences, about 95% seen once. The sequencing input was CD4+ T cells from PBMCs. The receptors were gathered from a human donor in good health.

The chain uses TRBV12-3 or TRBV12-4 and TRBJ2-4; D not certain. CDR3 length: 15 residues. V was clipped by 3 bases and J by 5 bases, with 14 bases between them. The CDR3, as DNA: TGTGCCAGCAGTTTGGCCCCGCAGGCCCAAAACATTCAGTACTTC. Translating it yields CASSLAPQAQNIQYF.

The chain employs TRBV10-3 and TRBJ1-5, with D perhaps TRBD1 (5 bases). Germline V gene sequence: CDR1 ENHRY, CDR2 SYGVKD. The CDR3 runs 15 residues. Between the trimmed V and J ends, which lost 0 bases and 5 bases, there was a span of 11 bases. This CDR3 reads CAISESTGGYQPQHF. The CDR3, as DNA: TGTGCCATCAGTGAGTCTACAGGCGGATATCAGCCCCAGCATTTT.

V usage is TRBV11-3 and J usage is TRBJ2-2; possibly TRBD2 for D (6 bases). Per the germline V gene, CDR1 is SGHNT and CDR2 is YENEEA. V was cut by 5 bases and J by 5 bases, with 15 bases left in between. The CDR3 is 15 residues long. Here the CDR3 DNA reads TGTGCCAGCAGCCGGGGTAGTGGAGGGACCGGGGAGCTGTTTTTT. Translating it yields CASSRGSGGTGELFF.

This chain joins TRBV4-2 and TRBJ2-5; D remains ambiguous. CDR1 is LGHNA and CDR2 is YNFKEQ in the germline V gene. This CDR3 has 13 residues. The V and J ends lost 0 bases and 4 bases respectively, with 6 bases between them. The CDR3 loop is CASSQDEGETQYF. The CDR3, as DNA: TGTGCCAGCAGCCAAGACGAAGGAGAGACCCAGTACTTC.

The chain combines TRBV7-2 with TRBJ1-3, with 7 bases identical to TRBD1. The CDR3 totals 16 residues. The germline V gene encodes CDR1 SGHTA and CDR2 FQGNSA. The junction had 7 bases not matched to a gene; V was cut back by 5 bases and J by 0 bases. The CDR3 loop is CASSGGQPSSGNTIYF. In nucleotides, the CDR3 is TGTGCCAGCAGCGGGGGACAGCCCAGCTCTGGAAACACCATATATTTT.